Below are 13 T cell receptor beta chains sequenced from a single sample in a study of T cell responses to AZD1222 COVID-19 vaccine. Libraries were prepared by immunoSEQ multiplex PCR; TCRdb keeps only in-frame clonotypes and omits some of them. This table holds over 120,000 clones, 75% to 90% found once. The sequences come from peripheral blood, collected on day 0 of AZD1222 vaccination. Every receptor here comes from an adult in good health.

Written as DNA, the CDR3 is TGTGCCAGCAGTGAACTAGGGGTCCCCCGTCTCTACGAGCAGTACTTC. Amino acids: CASSELGVPRLYEQYF. The V and J genes are TRBV6-1 and TRBJ2-7; D is possibly TRBD1 (5 bases). Trimming removed 2 bases at V and 3 bases at J, with 17 bases between. Germline-derived CDR1 and CDR2 are MNHNS and SASEGT. CDR3 length: 16 amino acids.

The chain combines TRBV7-6 with TRBJ2-1; tentatively, D is TRBD2 (5 bases). The CDR3 contains 13 residues. V lost 1 base and J lost 9, with 10 bases in between. Germline lookup yields CDR1 SGHVS and CDR2 FNYEAQ. The DNA for the CDR3 is TGTGCCAGCAGCTTAGGGGAGCTGGGTGAGCAGTTCTTC. Translated: CASSLGELGEQFF.

The chain employs TRBV27 and TRBJ1-1; maybe TRBD1 (6 bases). This CDR3 has 14 residues. V lost 5 bases, J lost 1 base, and 11 bases lay in between. CDR1 and CDR2 from the germline V gene are MNHEY and SMNVEV (reference sequence). CDR3 DNA sequence: TGTGCCAGCAGTGGACAGCCATCGAACACTGAAGCTTTCTTT. Amino acids: CASSGQPSNTEAFF.

This clone was observed a single time. V gene TRBV27 combines with J gene TRBJ1-5; 9 positions match TRBD1. Germline V gene lookup returns CDR1 MNHEY and CDR2 SMNVEV (reference sequence). This CDR3 contains 18 residues. With 2 bases clipped from V and 1 base from J, the junction kept 9 bases outside the gene matches. The CDR3 loop is CASSLGRDRVGSNQPQHF. DNA of the CDR3: TGTGCCAGCAGTTTAGGCCGGGACAGGGTGGGGAGCAATCAGCCCCAGCATTTT.

This chain's CDR3 is CASRDLGYTF. The CDR3 nucleotides read TGTGCCAGCAGGGATCTTGGCTACACCTTC. This chain uses TRBV5-8 with TRBJ1-2; no clear D. Trimming stripped 5 bases from V and 7 bases from J, with 6 bases between. The CDR3 runs 10 residues. Germline-derived CDR1 and CDR2 are SGHTS and YDEGEE. The full variable domain, with the rest looked up from reference TRBV5-8 and TRBJ1-2, is EAGVTQSPTHLIKTRGQQATLRCSPISGHTSVYWYQQALGLGLQFLLWYDEGEERNRGNFPPRFSGRQFPNYSSELNVNALELEDSALYLCASRDLGYTFGSGTRLTVV.

The chain employs TRBV15 and TRBJ2-5, with D possibly being TRBD2 (5 bases). CDR3 size: 17 residues. CDR1 is LNHNV, CDR2 YYDKDF, per germline (reference sequence). V was cut by 1 base and J by 0 bases, with 15 bases left in between. The CDR3 bases are TGTGCCACCAGCAGAGCCCCCCGAGGAGCGGACCAAGAGACCCAGTACTTC. Its translation is CATSRAPRGADQETQYF.

The chain has TRBV6-5 and TRBJ1-2, with unresolved D. V dropped 8 bases and J dropped 4 bases, with 17 bases sitting between them. CDR3 length: 14 residues. Germline V gives CDR1 MNHEY, CDR2 SVGAGI. The CDR3 reads CASYAPGRSYGYTF. CDR3 nucleotides: TGTGCCAGCTACGCCCCGGGCCGCAGCTATGGCTACACCTTC.

The chain couples TRBV27 to TRBJ1-6; 10 positions match TRBD1. The V segment lost 5 bases and the J segment 5 bases; nucleotides outside the gene matches: 6. The germline gives CDR1 MNHEY, CDR2 SMNVEV (reference sequence). This CDR3 region has 16 residues. CDR3 sequence (DNA): TGTGCCAGCAGTCCTCGACAGGGGGCCAATAATTCACCCCTCCACTTT. Translated: CASSPRQGANNSPLHF.

A note on this clone: The same CDR3 arises from other DNA sequences in this sample as well. The gene calls are TRBV7-8 and TRBJ1-1; D is uncertain. Germline CDR1 and CDR2: SGHVS and FQNEAQ. The germline V and J ends were trimmed by 5 bases and 0 bases, with 7 bases remaining between them. CDR3 size: 13 residues. CDR3 bases: TGTGCCAGCAGCCCGGCGGTGAACACTGAAGCTTTCTTT. Protein sequence: CASSPAVNTEAFF.

The chain couples TRBV27 to TRBJ2-7, with TRBD2 as a possible D gene (5 bases). From germline, CDR1 is MNHEY and CDR2 SMNVEV (reference sequence). This CDR3 is 13 amino acids long. The germline V and J ends were trimmed by 6 bases and 1 base, with 10 bases remaining between them. The chain's CDR3 is CASSGGFSYEQYF. The CDR3 nucleotides are TGTGCCAGCAGCGGAGGATTTTCCTACGAGCAGTACTTC.

This clone showed up just once. V usage is TRBV6-2 or TRBV6-3 and J usage is TRBJ2-3; D gene uncertain. CDR1 MNHEY and CDR2 SVGEGT come from the germline V gene. This CDR3 is built from 14 residues. The V end lost 5 bases, the J end lost 4 bases, and 13 bases lay between the germline ends. The CDR3 DNA reads TGTGCCAGCAGTATCCTTGGGTCCGCAGATACGCAGTATTTT. Translation: CASSILGSADTQYF.

This clone was detected only once. The V gene is TRBV27, the J gene TRBJ1-2, with D possibly being TRBD1 (5 bases). There are 13 residues in the CDR3. Trimming left V 6 bases short and J 2 bases short, with 10 bases between. Germline assignment: CDR1 MNHEY and CDR2 SMNVEV (reference sequence). CDR3 bases: TGTGCCAGCAGCTCGACAGTGAACTATGGCTACACCTTC. It yields the protein CASSSTVNYGYTF.

This clone turned up a few times. The chain carries TRBV19 and TRBJ1-6; D gene uncertain. Trimming took off 3 bases at V and 7 bases at J, with 13 bases between the two ends. CDR1 LNHDA and CDR2 SQIVND come from the germline V gene (reference sequence). There are 15 residues in the CDR3. As DNA, the CDR3 is TGTGCCAGTAGTATCGCGGGAAGGCCAAATTCACCCCTCCACTTT. Translating gives CASSIAGRPNSPLHF.